A selection of T cell receptor beta chains follows, all from one sample in a study of liver allograft versus peripheral blood T cells. TCRdb redid the calling of the reads with MiXCR, one entry per CDR3 protein. The table lists 2,000 to 3,000 distinct CDR3 sequences, roughly 16% of them singletons. These receptors were taken from a human patient who had a liver transplant. Some T cells may have originated in the graft donor. Both conserved end residues are trimmed from each CDR3. Each record gives: J gene, V gene, D gene, clone size, CDR3 protein. A D gene is named only where the DNA matches it firmly. Size is omitted from some rows. Given values are once, few, many or a class for expanded clones.

j_gene: TRBJ2-7; v_gene: TRBV6-2/TRBV6-3; d_gene: NA; abundance: few; CDR3aa: ASSSPWGVEQY
j_gene: TRBJ1-2; v_gene: TRBV7-2; d_gene: TRBD1; abundance: NA; CDR3aa: ASRDGAGGIGGYT
j_gene: TRBJ1-5; v_gene: TRBV7-2; d_gene: NA; abundance: few; CDR3aa: ASSLEGRSNQPQH
j_gene: TRBJ1-2; v_gene: TRBV19; d_gene: TRBD1; abundance: medium-sized; CDR3aa: ASSQRTGEVGYT
j_gene: TRBJ1-5; v_gene: TRBV5-5; d_gene: NA; abundance: NA; CDR3aa: ASGDKYSNQPQH
j_gene: TRBJ1-1; v_gene: TRBV5-6; d_gene: NA; abundance: medium-sized; CDR3aa: ASSSQPGKGGRPEAF
j_gene: TRBJ1-2; v_gene: TRBV6-1; d_gene: NA; abundance: medium-sized; CDR3aa: ASSESLSDYGYT
j_gene: TRBJ1-5; v_gene: TRBV6-2/TRBV6-3; d_gene: TRBD1; abundance: medium-sized; CDR3aa: ASSLDRDQPQH
j_gene: TRBJ2-1; v_gene: TRBV24-1; d_gene: NA; abundance: few; CDR3aa: ATSDFGQANNEQF
j_gene: TRBJ1-1; v_gene: TRBV7-2; d_gene: NA; abundance: medium-sized; CDR3aa: TVVLGTEAF
j_gene: TRBJ1-1; v_gene: TRBV6-5; d_gene: TRBD1; abundance: medium-sized; CDR3aa: ASSLQGRAEAF
j_gene: TRBJ1-1; v_gene: TRBV5-4; d_gene: NA; abundance: large; CDR3aa: ASSVFRDGGTEAF
j_gene: TRBJ2-1; v_gene: TRBV24-1; d_gene: TRBD2; abundance: NA; CDR3aa: ATSDSGTSGYNEQF
j_gene: TRBJ1-6; v_gene: TRBV6-5; d_gene: TRBD1; abundance: few; CDR3aa: ASSRQGAGNSPLH
j_gene: TRBJ1-4; v_gene: TRBV5-6; d_gene: NA; abundance: medium-sized; CDR3aa: ASKSYSFNEKLF
j_gene: TRBJ1-3; v_gene: TRBV6-6; d_gene: NA; abundance: medium-sized; CDR3aa: ASSYGGTPGNTIY
j_gene: TRBJ1-1; v_gene: TRBV29-1; d_gene: NA; abundance: large; CDR3aa: SVGRQPNTEAF
j_gene: TRBJ1-5; v_gene: TRBV20-1; d_gene: NA; abundance: NA; CDR3aa: SAVEGGNQPQH
j_gene: TRBJ2-7; v_gene: TRBV27; d_gene: NA; abundance: medium-sized; CDR3aa: ASSLLLPPGEQY
j_gene: TRBJ1-2; v_gene: TRBV7-9; d_gene: NA; abundance: medium-sized; CDR3aa: ASSPVMGLKNYGYT
j_gene: TRBJ1-1; v_gene: TRBV6-1; d_gene: NA; abundance: medium-sized; CDR3aa: ASSAVWNTEAF
j_gene: TRBJ2-7; v_gene: TRBV29-1; d_gene: NA; abundance: large; CDR3aa: RDGGRHEQY
j_gene: TRBJ1-2; v_gene: TRBV24-1; d_gene: NA; abundance: few; CDR3aa: ATSDSEGYSGYT